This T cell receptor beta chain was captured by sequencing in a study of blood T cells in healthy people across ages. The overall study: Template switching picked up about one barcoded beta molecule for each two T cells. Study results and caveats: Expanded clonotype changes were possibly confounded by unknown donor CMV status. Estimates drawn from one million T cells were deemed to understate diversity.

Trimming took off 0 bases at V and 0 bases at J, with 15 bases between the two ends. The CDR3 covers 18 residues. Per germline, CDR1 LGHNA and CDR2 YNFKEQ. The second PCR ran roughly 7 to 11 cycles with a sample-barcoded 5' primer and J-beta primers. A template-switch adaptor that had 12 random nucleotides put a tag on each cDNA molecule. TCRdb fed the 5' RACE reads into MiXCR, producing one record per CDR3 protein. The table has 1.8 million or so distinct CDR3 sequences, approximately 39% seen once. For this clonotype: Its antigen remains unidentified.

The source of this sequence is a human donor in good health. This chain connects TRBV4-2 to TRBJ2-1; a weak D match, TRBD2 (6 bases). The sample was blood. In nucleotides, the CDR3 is TGTGCCAGCAGCCAAGAAGGCCTGGCGGGGTTCTCCTACAATGAGCAGTTCTTC. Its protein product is CASSQEGLAGFSYNEQFF.